A selection of T cell receptor beta chains follows, all from one sample in a study of shared clonotypes between healthy human individuals. Repertoires were generated with immunoSEQ multiplex PCR, while TCRdb's copy carries only in-frame clones and drops some. The table lists 2 million to 2.5 million clones, approximately 93% of them singletons. What was sequenced was naive CD4+ T cells from PBMCs. These TCRs come from a man younger than 35 in good health. Some clones in this sample may be carry-over from other donors' samples. Each CDR3 is given with its conserved first and last residue. Fields, in order: clone size, V gene, CDR3 protein. Not every row has a clone size; where given, it reads once, few, many or a size class.

-,TRBV10-3,CAISERDKYNEQFF
-,TRBV5-6,CASSLAQGLMNTEAFF
-,TRBV2,CASRDRGPGGYTF
-,TRBV15,CATSRDKGYEQYF
once,TRBV6-1,CASSELGTSPAGSNQPQHF
once,TRBV4-2,CASSRTGTSAYNEQFF
-,TRBV2,CASSEPGAIDGYTF
-,TRBV6-5,CASSSPFYEQYF
few,TRBV30,CAWSSQEGQPQHF
-,TRBV6-4,CASSLRSGTEAFF
-,TRBV28,CASSRPGQGSHEQYF
-,TRBV5-6,CASSLVLGGRETQYF
-,TRBV18,CASSPITRGTEAFF
-,TRBV6-1,CASSEGTGQGEETQYF
-,TRBV20-1,CSARRATQFF
-,TRBV5-4,CASSLSHYEQYF
-,TRBV6-6,CASIYQGEGSGELFF
-,TRBV5-1,CASSLVAGNEKLFF
-,TRBV7-9,CASSRGRTGPYEQYF
few,TRBV2,CASTARGAPYEQYF
-,TRBV9,CASSVGPRETQYF
-,TRBV7-3,CASSEQLNTEAFF
-,TRBV2,CATGQGRETQYF
-,TRBV30,CAWTVFGAGGKDTQYF
-,TRBV5-5,CASSFGKGSVSYEQYF
-,TRBV4-3,CASSQDSPLTSGGSTDTQYF
-,TRBV7-6,CASSPYPAGGVNTGELFF
-,TRBV14,CASSQYWAGTGELFF
-,TRBV2,CASSERGQGYNEQFF